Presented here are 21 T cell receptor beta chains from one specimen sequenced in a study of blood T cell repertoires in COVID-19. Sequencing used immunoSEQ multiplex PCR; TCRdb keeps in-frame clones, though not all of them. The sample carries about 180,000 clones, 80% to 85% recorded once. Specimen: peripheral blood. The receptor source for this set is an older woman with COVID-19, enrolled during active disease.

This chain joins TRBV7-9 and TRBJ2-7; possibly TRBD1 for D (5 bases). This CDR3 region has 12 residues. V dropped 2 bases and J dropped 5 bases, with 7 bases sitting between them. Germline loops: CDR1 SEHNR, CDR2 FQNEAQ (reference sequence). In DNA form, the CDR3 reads TGTGCCAGCAGCTTAAAGGGGCACGAGCAGTACTTC. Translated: CASSLKGHEQYF.

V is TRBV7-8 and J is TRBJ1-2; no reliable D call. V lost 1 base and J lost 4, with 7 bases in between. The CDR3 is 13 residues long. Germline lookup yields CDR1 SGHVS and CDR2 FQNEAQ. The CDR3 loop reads CASSLGFGYGYTF. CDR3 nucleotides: TGTGCCAGCAGCTTAGGGTTCGGCTATGGCTACACCTTC.

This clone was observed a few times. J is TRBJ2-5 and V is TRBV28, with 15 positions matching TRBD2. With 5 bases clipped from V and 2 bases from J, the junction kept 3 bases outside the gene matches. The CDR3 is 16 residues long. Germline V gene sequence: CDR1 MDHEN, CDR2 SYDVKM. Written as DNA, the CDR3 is TGTGCCAGCAGTCTCGGACTAGCGGGAGGGCAAGAGACCCAGTACTTC. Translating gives CASSLGLAGGQETQYF.

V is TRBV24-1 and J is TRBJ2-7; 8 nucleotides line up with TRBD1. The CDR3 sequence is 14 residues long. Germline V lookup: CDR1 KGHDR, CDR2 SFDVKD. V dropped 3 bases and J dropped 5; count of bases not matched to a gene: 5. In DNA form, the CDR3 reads TGTGCCACCAGTGATACAACAGGGGGTCACGAGCAGTACTTC. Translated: CATSDTTGGHEQYF.

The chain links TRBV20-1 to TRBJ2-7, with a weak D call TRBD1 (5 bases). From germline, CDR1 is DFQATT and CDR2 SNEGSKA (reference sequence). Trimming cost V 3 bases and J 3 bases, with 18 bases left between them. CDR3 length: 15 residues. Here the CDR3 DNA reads TGCAGTGCTAGTTTCTCCGGCAGGGCCTACTACGAGCAGTACTTC. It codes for CSASFSGRAYYEQYF.

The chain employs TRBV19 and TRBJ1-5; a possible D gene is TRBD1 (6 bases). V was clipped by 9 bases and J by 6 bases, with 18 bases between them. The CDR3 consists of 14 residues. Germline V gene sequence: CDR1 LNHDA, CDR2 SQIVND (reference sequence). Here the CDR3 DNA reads TGTGCCAGCAGCTGGTCCAGGGGTTTTCAGCCCCAGCATTTT. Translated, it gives CASSWSRGFQPQHF. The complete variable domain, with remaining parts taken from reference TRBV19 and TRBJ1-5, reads DGGITQSPKYLFRKEGQNVTLSCEQNLNHDAMYWYRQDPGQGLRLIYYSQIVNDFQKGDIAEGYSVSREKKESFPLTVTSAQKNPTAFYLCASSWSRGFQPQHFGDGTRLSIL.

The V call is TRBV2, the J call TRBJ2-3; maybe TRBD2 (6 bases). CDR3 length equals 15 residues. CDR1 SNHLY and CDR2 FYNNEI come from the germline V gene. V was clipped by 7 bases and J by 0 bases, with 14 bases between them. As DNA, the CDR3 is TGTGCCAGCACCACCTCTAGCGCGAGCACAGATACGCAGTATTTT. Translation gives CASTTSSASTDTQYF.

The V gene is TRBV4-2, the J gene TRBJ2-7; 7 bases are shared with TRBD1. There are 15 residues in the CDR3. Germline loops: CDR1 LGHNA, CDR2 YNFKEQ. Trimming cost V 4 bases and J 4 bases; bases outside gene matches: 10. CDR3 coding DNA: TGTGCCAGCAGCCGCTTTAGGGACAGCCTTTACGAGCAGTACTTC. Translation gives CASSRFRDSLYEQYF.

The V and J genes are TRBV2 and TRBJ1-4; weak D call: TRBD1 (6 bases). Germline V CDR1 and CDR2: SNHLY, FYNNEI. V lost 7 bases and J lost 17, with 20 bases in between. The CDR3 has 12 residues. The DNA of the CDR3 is TGTGCCAGCACCCAGACGGACAGACTGTCATTTTTT. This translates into CASTQTDRLSFF.

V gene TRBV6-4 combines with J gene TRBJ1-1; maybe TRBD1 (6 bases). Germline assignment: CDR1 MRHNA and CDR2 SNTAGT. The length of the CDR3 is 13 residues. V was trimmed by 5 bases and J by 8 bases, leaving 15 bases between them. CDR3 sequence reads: CASSLNRASEAFF. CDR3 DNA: TGTGCCAGCAGTCTTAACAGGGCCTCAGAAGCTTTCTTT.

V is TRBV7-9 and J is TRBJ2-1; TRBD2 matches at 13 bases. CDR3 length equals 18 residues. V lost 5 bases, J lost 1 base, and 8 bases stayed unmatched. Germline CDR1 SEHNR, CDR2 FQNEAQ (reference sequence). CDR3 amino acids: CASSQGTSGIGSYNEQFF. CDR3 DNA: TGTGCCAGCAGCCAAGGGACTAGCGGGATTGGGTCCTACAATGAGCAGTTCTTC.

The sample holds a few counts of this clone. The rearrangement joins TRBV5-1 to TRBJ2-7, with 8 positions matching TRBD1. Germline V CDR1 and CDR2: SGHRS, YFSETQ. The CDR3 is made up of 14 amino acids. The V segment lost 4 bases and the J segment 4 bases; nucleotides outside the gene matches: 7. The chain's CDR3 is CASSVTGARYEQYF. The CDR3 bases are TGCGCCAGCAGCGTGACAGGGGCCCGATACGAGCAGTACTTC. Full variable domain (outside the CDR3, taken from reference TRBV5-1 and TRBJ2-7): KAGVTQTPRYLIKTRGQQVTLSCSPISGHRSVSWYQQTPGQGLQFLFEYFSETQRNKGNFPGRFSGRQFSNSRSEMNVSTLELGDSALYLCASSVTGARYEQYFGPGTRLTVT.

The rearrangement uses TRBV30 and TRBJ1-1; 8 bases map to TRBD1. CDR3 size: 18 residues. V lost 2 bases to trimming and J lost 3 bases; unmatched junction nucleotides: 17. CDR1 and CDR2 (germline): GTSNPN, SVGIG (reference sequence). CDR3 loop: CAWSRTGLGRYGDTEAFF. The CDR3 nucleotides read TGTGCCTGGAGTCGGACAGGGTTGGGCCGTTATGGGGACACTGAAGCTTTCTTT.

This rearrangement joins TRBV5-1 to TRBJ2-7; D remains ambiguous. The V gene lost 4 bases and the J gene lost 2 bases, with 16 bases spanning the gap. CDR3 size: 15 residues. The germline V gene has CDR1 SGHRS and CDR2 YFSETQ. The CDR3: CASSGSLTATYEQYF. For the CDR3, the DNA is TGCGCCAGCAGCGGAAGTCTCACAGCTACCTACGAGCAGTACTTC.

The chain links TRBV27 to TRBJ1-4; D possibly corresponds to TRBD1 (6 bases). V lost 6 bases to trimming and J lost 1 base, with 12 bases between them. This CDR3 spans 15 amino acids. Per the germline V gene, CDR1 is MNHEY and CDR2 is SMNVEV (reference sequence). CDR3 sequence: CASRTMTGTNEKLFF. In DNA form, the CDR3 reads TGTGCCAGCAGAACCATGACAGGAACTAATGAAAAACTGTTTTTT.

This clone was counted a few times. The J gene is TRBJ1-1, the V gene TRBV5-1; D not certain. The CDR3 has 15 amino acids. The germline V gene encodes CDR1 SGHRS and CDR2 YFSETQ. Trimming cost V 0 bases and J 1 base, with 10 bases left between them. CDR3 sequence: CASSLVSVRNTEAFF. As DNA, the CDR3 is TGCGCCAGCAGCTTGGTTTCCGTCAGGAACACTGAAGCTTTCTTT.

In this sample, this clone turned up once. CDR3 protein: CASSLGQGVYSDGYTF. The DNA of the CDR3 is TGTGCCAGCAGCCTCGGACAGGGGGTTTATAGTGATGGCTACACCTTC. The genes are TRBV28 and TRBJ1-2; TRBD1 aligns across 10 bases. The CDR3 loop spans 16 amino acids. The junction had 13 bases not matched to a gene; V was cut back by 6 bases and J by 6 bases. Germline V gene sequence: CDR1 MDHEN, CDR2 SYDVKM.

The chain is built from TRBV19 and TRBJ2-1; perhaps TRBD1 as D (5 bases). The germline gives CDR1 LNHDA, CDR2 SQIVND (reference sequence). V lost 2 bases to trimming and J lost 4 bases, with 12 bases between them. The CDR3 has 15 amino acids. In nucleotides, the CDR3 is TGTGCCAGTAGTATACAAGGGGCCACATACAATGAGCAGTTCTTC. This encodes CASSIQGATYNEQFF.

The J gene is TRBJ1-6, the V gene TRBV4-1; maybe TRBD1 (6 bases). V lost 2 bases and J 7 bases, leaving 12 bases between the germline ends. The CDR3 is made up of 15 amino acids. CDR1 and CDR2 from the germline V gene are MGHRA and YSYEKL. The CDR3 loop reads CASSQFAGENSPLHF. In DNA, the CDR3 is TGCGCCAGCAGCCAATTTGCAGGGGAAAATTCACCCCTCCACTTT.

CDR3 residues: CASSHPGLEFEQYF. The CDR3 coding sequence is TGTGCCAGCAGCCATCCGGGACTGGAATTCGAGCAGTACTTC. The chain carries TRBV28 and TRBJ2-7, with D tentatively TRBD2 (6 bases). CDR1 and CDR2 from the germline V gene are MDHEN and SYDVKM. The CDR3 extends over 14 amino acids. Trimming pared 6 bases from V and 6 bases from J, leaving 18 bases between.

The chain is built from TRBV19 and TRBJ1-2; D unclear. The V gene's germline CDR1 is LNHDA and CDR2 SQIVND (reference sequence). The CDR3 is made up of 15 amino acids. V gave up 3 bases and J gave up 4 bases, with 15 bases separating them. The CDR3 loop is CASSITLRLAYGYTF. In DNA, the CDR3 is TGTGCCAGTAGTATCACGCTACGACTGGCCTATGGCTACACCTTC.